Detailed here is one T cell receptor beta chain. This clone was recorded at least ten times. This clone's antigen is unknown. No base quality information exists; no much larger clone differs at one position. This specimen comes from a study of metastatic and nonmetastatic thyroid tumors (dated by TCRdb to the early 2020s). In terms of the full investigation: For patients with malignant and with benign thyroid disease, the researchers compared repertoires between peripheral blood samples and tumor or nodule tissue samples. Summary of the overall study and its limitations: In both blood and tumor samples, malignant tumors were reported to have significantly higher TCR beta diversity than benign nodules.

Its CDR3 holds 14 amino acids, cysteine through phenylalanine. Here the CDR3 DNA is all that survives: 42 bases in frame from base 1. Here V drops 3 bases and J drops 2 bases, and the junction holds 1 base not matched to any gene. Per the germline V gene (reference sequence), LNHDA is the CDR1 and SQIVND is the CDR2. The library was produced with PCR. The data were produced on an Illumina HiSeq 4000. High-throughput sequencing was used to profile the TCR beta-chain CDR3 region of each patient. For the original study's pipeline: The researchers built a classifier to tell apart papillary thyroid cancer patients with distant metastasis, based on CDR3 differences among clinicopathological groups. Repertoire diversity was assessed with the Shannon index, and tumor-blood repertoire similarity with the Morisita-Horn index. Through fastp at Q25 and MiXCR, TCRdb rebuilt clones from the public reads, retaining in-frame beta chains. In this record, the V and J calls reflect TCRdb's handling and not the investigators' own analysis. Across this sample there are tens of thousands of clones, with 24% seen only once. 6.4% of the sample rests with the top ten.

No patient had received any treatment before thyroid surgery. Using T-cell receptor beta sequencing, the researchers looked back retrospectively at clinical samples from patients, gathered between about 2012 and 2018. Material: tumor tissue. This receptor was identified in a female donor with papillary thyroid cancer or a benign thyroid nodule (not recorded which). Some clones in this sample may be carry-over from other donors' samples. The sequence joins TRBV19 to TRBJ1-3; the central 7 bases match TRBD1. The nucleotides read TGTGCCAGTAGTATGGGGACAGCTGGAAACACCATATATTTT. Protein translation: CASSMGTAGNTIYF.